Sequencing of this T cell receptor beta chain was carried out in a study of CXCR3-negative and CXCR3-positive naive CD8 T cells. Points from the study as a whole: Surface CD5 matched across naive subsets, and TRB CDR3 properties served to infer TCR strength. Whereas both naive subsets had comparably high diversity, memory CD8+ cells had much lower diversity. Naive cells used TRBV-TRBJ genes in much the same way whether CXCR3-negative or CXCR3-positive; memory cells did not.

cDNA libraries for TRB were generated by 5' RACE incorporating UMI labels. TCRdb reprocessed the 5' RACE reads, keeping one entry per CDR3 protein, no DNA. The sample table sets out around 40,000 distinct CDR3 sequences. In regard to this clonotype: The antigen remains undetermined.

Germline values: CDR1 MNHEY, CDR2 SVGEGT. The CDR3 is 20 amino acids. The TCR originated in a human donor in good health. Some clones in this sample may be carry-over from other donors' samples. This rearrangement joins TRBV6-2 or TRBV6-3 to TRBJ2-1; absent DNA, TCRdb's TRBD1 call cannot be checked. The sample consisted of memory CD8+ T cells from blood. Here the CDR3 reads CAKTGTGLRLWREFHNEQFF.